These T cell receptor beta chains were read from a single sample in a study of blood T cell repertoires in COVID-19. Assay used: immunoSEQ multiplex PCR; TCRdb lists only in-frame clones, some missing. The data contain about 270,000 clones, around 85% of them singletons. Sequencing used PBMCs or T cells enriched from blood (not recorded which). The receptor set was obtained from a woman in her 50s with acute COVID-19. CDR3s leave out the opening cysteine and the closing phenylalanine or tryptophan.

j_call v_call cdr3_aa
TRBJ2-1 TRBV9 ASSVGHEQF
TRBJ1-6 TRBV5-4 ASSLNRRLGASNSPLH
TRBJ2-5 TRBV6-1 ASSEAGRGPRETQY
TRBJ2-7 TRBV30 AWGTGRYEQY
TRBJ1-1 TRBV7-9 ASSLGQGLKAF
TRBJ1-2 TRBV19 ASSTTGTALYGYT
TRBJ2-4 TRBV6-2/TRBV6-3 ASSHRDRAGDIQY
TRBJ2-3 TRBV15 ATSRSGGSGADTQY
TRBJ2-2 TRBV2 ASRAEYNTGELF
TRBJ1-2 TRBV6-5 ASSRGHEST
TRBJ2-7 TRBV11-2 ASSLAGQDYEQY
TRBJ1-1 TRBV29-1 SVGFGGRFGNTEAF
TRBJ1-1 TRBV7-9 ASSFQGADTEAF
TRBJ1-1 TRBV30 AWTQGGGTEAF